This note documents a single T cell receptor beta chain sequence. The antigen it recognizes is unknown. No base qualities exist here, and no much larger clone lies one base off it. The donors were healthy, HIV-negative adults who had no recently reported acute infections or vaccinations. Every donor was a Caucasian adult residing in Nashville, Tennessee, USA. CD4+ T cells were enriched by magnetic negative selection, after which naive cells were positively selected on CD45RA and the negative fraction was taken as the memory subset. After blood collection by leukapheresis, PBMCs were isolated using Ficoll-Histopaque density gradient centrifugation and then cryopreserved in the vapor phase of liquid nitrogen. Analytical flow cytometry was used to check the purity and quantity of every magnetically sorted T cell population. Genomic DNA was isolated from each sorted fraction and quantified by UV absorbance on a Nanodrop 2000c.

This specimen belongs to a study of shared clonotypes between healthy human individuals (TCRdb year 2020). About the full investigation: Two women and a few men aged 18 to 49 years were included in the cohort. For each donor, CD4 naive and CD4 memory were each run on three plates, CD8 naive on two plates, and CD8 memory on one plate. The study deeply sequenced blood TCR repertoires of about 5 healthy adults to estimate repertoire size and the extent of clonotype sharing between individuals. To increase sequencing depth and limit assay-specific biases, TCR repertoire library preparation and sequencing were carried out by different laboratories using diverse techniques. Per donor, leukapheresis produced somewhere between about 0.94 and 9.5 billion PBMCs.

Inclusive of the bounding cysteine and phenylalanine, the CDR3 is 12 residues long. The DNA shown is the 36-base CDR3, in frame from base 1. CDR1 and CDR2 were assigned from the germline V gene as SGHDN and FVKESK. V is trimmed back by 9 bases and J by 6 bases, and the junction contains 4 bases that no gene match accounts for. Points the paper makes about the study in general: Sampling was restricted to blood, and TCR repertoires in tissue are likely to differ from TCR repertoires in blood. Even with the large sequencing depth, rarefaction of the sorted-subset datasets indicated that sequencing was incomplete. Around 5.4% of naive CD4, 3.5% of naive CD8, roughly 2.4% of memory CD4, and approximately 0.4% of memory CD8 clonotypes were shared across several donors. Because the study included a small number of donors, the genetic and exposure-history diversity represented was limited. Compared with non-shared clonotypes, clonotypes shared by all four sorted-subset donors had higher generation probabilities. Larger estimated clonotype richness was generally found for naive subsets than for memory subsets. Based on pairwise subsampling, the degree of clonotype sharing among donors was expected to be affected by sequencing depth.

TCR CDR3 regions were amplified from genomic DNA by multiplex PCR using the deep immunoSEQ assay. For each cell subset, the extracted genomic DNA was distributed evenly across all wells of several immunoSEQ 96-well plates, and each plate served as one replicate. For sorted subsets, each replicate PCR was loaded with about 0.2 ug genomic DNA, equivalent to about 33,000 T cell genomes. The purified libraries were quantified using a Qubit 3.0 fluorometer, sized with a Bioanalyzer 2100, and then quantified again using the KAPA Library Quantification kit. A separate single-read 150-cycle Illumina NextSeq 550 flow cell was used to sequence each immunoSEQ 96-well plate. Per the original workflow: Because the immunoSEQ output included only junctional sequences and no quality scores, the filtering could not be the same as the filtering used for full-length reads. To assign V/J genes and CDR3, sequences were annotated using PyIR, a Python wrapper for IgBLAST v1.9, with IMGT germline references. Reads were removed for weak V/J assignments (E-value above 1e-6), missing CDR3, stop codons, out-of-frame junctions, or ambiguous translated residues. V3J clonotypes were defined as sequences sharing the same inferred V gene, J gene, and CDR3 amino acid sequence. Percentage overlap between repertoires was computed as shared unique clonotypes divided by the size of the smaller repertoire. RTK rarefaction, the Chao1 estimator, and Recon v2.1 estimates of unobserved clonotypes were used to assess repertoire richness. Generation probabilities were computed with OLGA for all TCRbeta clonotypes obtained by the gDNA method from four donors. TCRdb limited this immuneACCESS table to in-frame rearrangements with V and J called. A share of clones is missing; checked studies link under half to unresolved V genes, and the rest is unexplained. V and J calls and clone size come straight from that table; D and trimming were deduced from the DNA. This sample is represented by about 340,000 clones; over 70% of them were singletons. Clones ranked in the top ten supply around 9.3% of the sample.

This receptor was identified in a young man in good health. Sequencing was done on a sample of memory CD4+ T cells sorted from blood. What the cell subset or site label conveys for this sample: CD45RA-negative fraction. This chain joins TRBV14 to TRBJ2-2; 7 nucleotides in the junction match TRBD2. For the CDR3, the sequence is CASAGDAGELFF. The sequence in DNA is TGTGCCAGTGCGGGAGATGCCGGGGAGCTGTTTTTT.